Reported below is one TCR beta chain. These data are taken from a study of blood T cell repertoires in COVID-19. Study context: Whether acute or convalescent, the COVID-19 samples came from the United States, Italy and Spain. PBMCs, B-cell-depleted T cells, or T cells were the source of the cDNA or gDNA that made up the material.

CDR1 is SGHTA and CDR2 is FQGNSA in the germline V gene. The CDR3 totals 14 residues. Trimming stripped 5 bases from V and 3 bases from J, with 13 bases between. Original analysis: Reference gene primer amplification yielded estimated nucleated cell counts. Using immunoSEQ multiplex PCR, the repertoire was profiled, and TCRdb retains in-frame clones only, with some absent. V and J calls and clone size are copied from that table; D and trimming were computed from the DNA. The table shows some 78,000 clones, with 84% occurring only once. The rearrangement joins TRBV7-2 to TRBJ1-2; TRBD1 might be the D (6 bases). The TCR originated in a man in his fifties with acute or convalescent COVID-19. Source material: peripheral blood. This chain's CDR3 is CASSIGQTYYGYTF. The CDR3 coding sequence is TGTGCCAGCAGCATAGGACAGACCTACTATGGCTACACCTTC.